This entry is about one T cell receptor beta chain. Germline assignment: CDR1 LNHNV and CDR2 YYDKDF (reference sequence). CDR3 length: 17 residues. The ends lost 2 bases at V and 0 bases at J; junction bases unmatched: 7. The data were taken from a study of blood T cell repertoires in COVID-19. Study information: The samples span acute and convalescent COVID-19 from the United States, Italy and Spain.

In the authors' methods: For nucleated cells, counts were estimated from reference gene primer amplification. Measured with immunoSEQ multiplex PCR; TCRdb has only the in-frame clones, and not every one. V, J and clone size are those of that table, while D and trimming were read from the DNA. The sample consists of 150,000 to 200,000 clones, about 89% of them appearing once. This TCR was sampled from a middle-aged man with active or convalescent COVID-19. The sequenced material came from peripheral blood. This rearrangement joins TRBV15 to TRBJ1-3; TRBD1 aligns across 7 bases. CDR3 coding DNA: TGTGCCACCAGCAGATTTGGACAGGTATTCTCTGGAAACACCATATATTTT. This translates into CATSRFGQVFSGNTIYF.